The clone carrying this T cell receptor (beta chain) was counted a few times. In TCRdb, the RACE reads were re-called with MiXCR into one record per CDR3 protein. The table records roughly 260,000 distinct CDR3 sequences, approximately 8.6% of them present only once. CDR3 length: 13 residues. CDR1 and CDR2 (germline): MNHNS, SASEGT. Trimming took off 3 bases at V and 6 bases at J, with 12 bases between the two ends. Time point defined: pre-sensitization, week 0. The treatment was: therapeutic diphenylcyclopropenone sensitization with weekly scalp DPC. The data were taken from a study of human T cells and chemical hapten exposure.

This clonotype was sampled from a woman between 40 and 55 years old with alopecia areata. Some clones in this sample may be carry-over from other donors' samples. Sequenced here: whole blood, sampled in connection with sensitization to the hapten diphenylcyclopropenone (DPC). V and J are TRBV6-1 and TRBJ2-7; D gene uncertain. CDR3 sequence (DNA): TGTGCCAGCAGTGATGCGCTAGTAGGCGAGCAGTACTTC. Amino acids: CASSDALVGEQYF.